This TCR beta chain was identified in a study of CD8+CD57+ T cells in acquired aplastic anemia (dated by TCRdb to 2016 to 2019). About the investigation overall: DNA extracted from sorted CD4+ and CD8+ cells had a mean of about 3 ug, with a range of roughly 0.18 to 27.4 ug. An average of roughly 10 million reads for CD4+ cells and roughly 12 million reads for CD8+ cells was obtained from healthy donor samples. Paper-wide results and their limitations: Although roughly 29 CD8+ CDR3 sequences were shared by patients and controls, these sequences appeared highly expressed in patients and within the immunodominant clones of patients. Patients and healthy controls showed no significant difference in CD8+ Simpson's diversity (P=0.060).

TCR repertoires of sorted CD4+ and CD8+ blood T cells from severe aplastic anemia patients and healthy subjects were deep-sequenced in the study. Ficoll-Paque density gradient centrifugation was used to isolate peripheral blood mononuclear cells. Before DNA extraction, CD4+ and CD8+ T cells were sorted with FACS or magnetic beads. Genomic DNA served as template for TCR beta VDJ combination and CDR3 sequence profiling. An Illumina HiSeq 2000 was used for TCR repertoire sequencing. The authors processed their data as follows. Repertoires were assessed using TRBV/TRBJ rearrangement plots, CDR3 size and DJ length profiles, and Simpson's diversity index. The most abundant DNA sequence in the deep sequencing data was defined as the immunodominant clone. CDR3 amino acid sequences were screened for sharing across subjects and compared with published repertoires and the VDJdb database. Using fastp trimming at Q25 and MiXCR clonotype assembly, TCRdb reanalyzed the public sequencing data and kept in-frame beta chains. A single entry per CDR3 protein holds the most common genes and DNA from its merged rows. In this record, the V and J calls reflect TCRdb's handling and not the investigators' own analysis. Within this sample are around 170,000 distinct CDR3 sequences, with 40% to 50% of them counted one time only. The ten largest clones add up to 2.5% to 3.5% of the sample.

This clonotype has just a few counts. The antigen this receptor binds is unknown. No base quality values were provided; no much bigger clone lies one nucleotide off. Unmatched junction bases come to 15, with V trimmed by 7 bases and J by 7 bases. The CDR3 has 15 amino acids, counting the end cysteine and phenylalanine. Only the CDR3 part of the read is kept: 45 bases, read in frame from the first base. The germline V gene (reference sequence) gives CDR1 as WNHNN and CDR2 as SYGVQD. Sequencing input: sorted CD4+, CD8+, or CD8+CD57+ T cells (not recorded which) from PBMCs. The rearrangement joined TRBV10-1 to TRBJ2-7, with TRBD1 identical over 8 junction bases. The sequence came from a human donor in good health. The CDR3 region: CASIMDGQGAWEQYF. The DNA sequence reads TGCGCCAGCATTATGGATGGCCAGGGGGCTTGGGAGCAGTACTTC.